The rows below give T cell receptor beta chains drawn from one sample of a study of T-cell memory formation after mild COVID-19. Each CDR3 protein gets one entry after TCRdb re-called the 5' RACE reads with MiXCR. The sample has a few hundred thousand distinct CDR3 sequences; about 15% are singletons. The sequencing sample was made of PBMCs or a T cell subset sorted from them (not recorded which). These receptors were obtained from a man aged 18 to 29 who had mild COVID-19 (a few samples of this study predate the infection). Cell type and time point are not known. Both conserved end residues are part of each CDR3. A D gene is named only where the DNA matches it firmly. Size tells how often a clone was seen (once, few, many) or the class of an expanded clone, and some rows leave it out.

j_call	v_call	d_call	clone_size	cdr3_nt	cdr3_aa
TRBJ2-3	TRBV11-3	TRBD1	many	TGTGCCAGCAGCCCGGGACAGGGGGCCGTAGATACGCAGTATTTT	CASSPGQGAVDTQYF
TRBJ1-2	TRBV10-3	-	few	TGTGCCATCATGGACGAATGGGGGGGCAGGGACTATGGCTACACCTTC	CAIMDEWGGRDYGYTF
TRBJ2-3	TRBV6-5	-	many	TGTGCCAGCAGTTATTGGGCGGGGCCAACAGATACGCAGTATTTT	CASSYWAGPTDTQYF
TRBJ2-3	TRBV4-1	-	-	TGCGCCAGCAGCGCAAAGTTATTTCAGGGTTCAGCAGATACGCAGTATTTT	CASSAKLFQGSADTQYF
TRBJ2-2	TRBV12-3/TRBV12-4	-	few	TGTGCCAGCAGCCGTAGGGGACTGAACACCGGGGAGCTGTTTTTT	CASSRRGLNTGELFF
TRBJ2-5	TRBV20-1	TRBD2	few	TGCAGTGCTATATTACACCCGACTAGCGGGGGGGCGGGGGAGACCCAGTACTTC	CSAILHPTSGGAGETQYF
TRBJ2-3	TRBV6-5	-	few	TGTGCCACCCTTCCGGAAGGAAGCCCCACAGATACGCAGTATTTT	CATLPEGSPTDTQYF
TRBJ1-3	TRBV20-1	TRBD1	few	TGCAGTGCTGAAACAGGGGACCCTGGAAACACCATATATTTT	CSAETGDPGNTIYF
TRBJ1-2	TRBV2	-	-	TGTGCCAGCAGCGGGACACGCCACTATGGCTACACCTTC	CASSGTRHYGYTF
TRBJ2-1	TRBV12-3/TRBV12-4	TRBD1	few	TGTGCCAGCAGTCTCCCAGGGACAGCAGATTACAATGAGCAGTTCTTC	CASSLPGTADYNEQFF
TRBJ1-6	TRBV18	-	-	TGTGCCAGCTCCCTCACGGGTGATTCACCCCTCCACTTT	CASSLTGDSPLHF
TRBJ2-2	TRBV14	-	few	TGTGCCAGCAGCCGCCTCGACAGCCGACCTCTGAACACCGGGGAGCTGTTTTTT	CASSRLDSRPLNTGELFF
TRBJ1-2	TRBV24-1	-	-	TGTGCCACCAGTGATTTGGTTCATAACTATGGCTACACCTTC	CATSDLVHNYGYTF
TRBJ2-1	TRBV4-1	-	-	TGCGCCAGCAGCCCGGGGGCCGGAGTAGCGGGTAACAATGAGCAGTTCTTC	CASSPGAGVAGNNEQFF
TRBJ2-3	TRBV7-9	TRBD1	few	TGTGCCAGCGTAGCGGGACAGGGGGTTCGGAGAGTCAGAGATACGCAGTATTTT	CASVAGQGVRRVRDTQYF
TRBJ1-6	TRBV25-1	-	many	TGTGCCAGCAGTGCTCTATCGGGAGGGTGGAATTCACCCCTCCACTTT	CASSALSGGWNSPLHF
TRBJ2-3	TRBV12-3/TRBV12-4	-	few	TGTGCCAGCAGTCAATCCAGGGATACGCAGTATTTT	CASSQSRDTQYF
TRBJ2-1	TRBV14	-	-	TGTGCCAGCAGCCAAGTCCGGCAGAGCTCCTACAATGAGCAGTTCTTC	CASSQVRQSSYNEQFF
TRBJ2-7	TRBV6-5	-	-	TGTGCCAGCAGCCTCGCCGGGGACGTGCAGTACTTC	CASSLAGDVQYF
TRBJ1-2	TRBV20-1	-	few	TGCAGTGCTGACTCCCTGAGTGGCTACACCTTC	CSADSLSGYTF
TRBJ1-1	TRBV7-6	-	few	TGTGCCAGCAGCTTAGGGGGGGTGTTCACTGAAGCTTTCTTT	CASSLGGVFTEAFF
TRBJ2-1	TRBV7-2	-	few	TGTGCCAGCAGCTTAGACAGGGTGCGGGATGAGCAGTTCTTC	CASSLDRVRDEQFF
TRBJ2-3	TRBV7-2	-	few	TGTGCCAGCAGCTTAGTGTCTCCAGCGAAGACAGATACGCAGTATTTT	CASSLVSPAKTDTQYF
TRBJ2-1	TRBV7-7	-	-	TGTGCCAGCAGTCCAGGACCAGGGGGGGATGAGCAGTTCTTC	CASSPGPGGDEQFF
TRBJ1-2	TRBV11-2	-	few	TGTGCCAGCAGCGGGTCGGAGGAGGCCTATGGCTACACCTTC	CASSGSEEAYGYTF
TRBJ2-3	TRBV20-1	TRBD1	many	TGCAGTGCTAGTTCCCCGGGCAGGGGGCCGGATACGCAGTATTTT	CSASSPGRGPDTQYF
TRBJ2-3	TRBV24-1	-	-	TGTGCCACCAGGGGGAAATATTCCACAGATACGCAGTATTTT	CATRGKYSTDTQYF
TRBJ2-7	TRBV7-9	TRBD2	many	TGTGCCAGCAGCAGAGCGGGGGGGATCTCCTACGAGCAGTACTTC	CASSRAGGISYEQYF
TRBJ2-1	TRBV5-1	TRBD1	-	TGCGCCAGCAGCTTGGAGGGACAGGGGGCTGGAAATGAGCAGTTCTTC	CASSLEGQGAGNEQFF
TRBJ2-7	TRBV5-1	TRBD1	few	TGCGCCAGCAGCTTGGGGGACAGCACCTACGAGCAGTACTTC	CASSLGDSTYEQYF
TRBJ1-1	TRBV27	-	-	TGTGCCAGCCGTCCCGGGGACGGGATCACTGAAGCTTTCTTT	CASRPGDGITEAFF
TRBJ2-6	TRBV5-1	-	few	TGCGCCAGCGGAAATTCTGGGGCCAACGTCCTGACTTTC	CASGNSGANVLTF
TRBJ2-1	TRBV6-2/TRBV6-3	TRBD1	few	TGTGCCAGCGCAGGGACAGGCAGTGAGCAGTTCTTC	CASAGTGSEQFF
TRBJ2-3	TRBV9	TRBD2	-	TGTGCCAGCAGCGGTAGCGGGGGCACAGATACGCAGTATTTT	CASSGSGGTDTQYF
TRBJ2-2	TRBV7-2	TRBD2	-	TGTGCCAGCAGCCCCCCGGTGATAGCGGGGAGGAGGAGGACCGGGGAGCTGTTTTTT	CASSPPVIAGRRRTGELFF
TRBJ1-2	TRBV6-5	TRBD1	few	TGTGCCATCAGGGGGCAGAACTATGGCTACACCTTC	CAIRGQNYGYTF
TRBJ2-7	TRBV7-2	-	many	TGTGCCAGCAGCCCTCGGCAGGTCTACGAGCAGTACTTC	CASSPRQVYEQYF
TRBJ2-5	TRBV10-3	TRBD2	-	TGTGCCATCAGTGATGTACTAGCGGGGGGCGGTGAGACCCAGTACTTC	CAISDVLAGGGETQYF
TRBJ1-2	TRBV6-6	TRBD1	few	TGTGCCAGCAGATCCGATACCTTCACCGGGACAGCCTATGGCTACACCTTC	CASRSDTFTGTAYGYTF
TRBJ2-1	TRBV20-1	TRBD1	few	TGCAGTGCTAGAGGACAGGGGAGGAATGAGCAGTTCTTC	CSARGQGRNEQFF
TRBJ1-1	TRBV20-1	TRBD1	-	TGCAGTGCTAGGGTCAGGGGGTACACTGAAGCTTTCTTT	CSARVRGYTEAFF
TRBJ2-2	TRBV9	-	-	TGTGCCAGCAGCGTAGTGGTCAACACCGGGGAGCTGTTTTTT	CASSVVVNTGELFF
TRBJ1-1	TRBV14	-	-	TGTGCCAGCAGCCCGAGGTGGGGCACTGAAGCTTTCTTT	CASSPRWGTEAFF
TRBJ1-1	TRBV12-3/TRBV12-4	-	few	TGTGCGGCGGGAGGGCGGAGGACTGAAGCTTTCTTT	CAAGGRRTEAFF
TRBJ2-4	TRBV28	-	-	TGTGCCAGCAGTTTAAGGACGTGGGACTCGTTAAACATTCAGTACTTC	CASSLRTWDSLNIQYF
TRBJ2-3	TRBV29-1	-	few	TGCAGCGTTGAAGACCGAGGGGGTGGAACAGATACGCAGTATTTT	CSVEDRGGGTDTQYF
TRBJ2-7	TRBV10-3	-	few	TGTGCCATCAGTGACAAGCTATCGTACGAGCAGTACTTC	CAISDKLSYEQYF
TRBJ2-3	TRBV5-4	TRBD1	few	TGTGCCAGCAGCTCTCGGACAGGGTGGGGCACAGATACGCAGTATTTT	CASSSRTGWGTDTQYF
TRBJ1-1	TRBV15	-	-	TGTGCCACCAGCAGAGGGTACAGCTCGATGAACACTGAAGCTTTCTTT	CATSRGYSSMNTEAFF
TRBJ2-7	TRBV20-1	TRBD2	-	TGCAGTGTACCGGGACTAGGGACCAACGAGCAGTACTTC	CSVPGLGTNEQYF
TRBJ2-5	TRBV9	-	-	TGTGCCAGCAGCGTAAATCCGCTAGCGGAGACCCAGTACTTC	CASSVNPLAETQYF
TRBJ2-7	TRBV7-2	TRBD2	few	TGTGCCAGCAGCTTCGGCTCTTTAGGGTGGACTAGCGGGACCTACGAGCAGTACTTC	CASSFGSLGWTSGTYEQYF
TRBJ1-3	TRBV20-1	-	few	TGCAGTTGGACGGGAGGAACTGGAAACACCATATATTTT	CSWTGGTGNTIYF
TRBJ1-4	TRBV20-1	TRBD1	few	TGCAGTGCTGCCGGGACAGGCGGGTGGGGTGAAAAACTGTTTTTT	CSAAGTGGWGEKLFF
TRBJ2-2	TRBV24-1	TRBD2	few	TGTGCCACCAGTGGCTCGGGACTAGGAAACACCGGGGAGCTGTTTTTT	CATSGSGLGNTGELFF